Following are 8 T cell receptor beta chains from one sample sequenced in a study of graft-versus-host responses after intestinal transplantation. Here immunoSEQ multiplex PCR was the method, and the copy in TCRdb shows in-frame clones only, minus some. The sample shows about 130,000 clones, over 85% of them seen only once. No cognate antigen is known for these TCRs. The source was unstimulated CD4+ T cells sorted from spleen or lymph node cells, collected before intestinal transplant. These receptors all come from a human donor who received an intestinal transplant.

This clone was found once. V gene TRBV19 combines with J gene TRBJ2-7; TRBD2 might be the D (5 bases). This CDR3 has 13 residues. V dropped 6 bases and J dropped 3 bases, with 12 bases sitting between them. Germline values: CDR1 LNHDA, CDR2 SQIVND (reference sequence). CDR3 protein: CASRRTGYYEQYF. CDR3 coding DNA: TGTGCCAGTAGAAGGACTGGGTACTACGAGCAGTACTTC.

As DNA, the CDR3 is TGTGCCAGCAGCCCCCAAACTAACTATGGCTACACCTTC. Its protein product is CASSPQTNYGYTF. The V gene is TRBV9, the J gene TRBJ1-2; D unresolved. The CDR3 has 13 amino acids. Trimming cost V 4 bases and J 0 bases, with 7 bases left between them. Germline V gene data show CDR1 as SGDLS and CDR2 as YYNGEE.

The chain employs TRBV9 and TRBJ1-6, with D perhaps TRBD1 (5 bases). The CDR3 spans 13 residues. Trimming removed 0 bases at V and 13 bases at J, with 11 bases between. Germline V lookup: CDR1 SGDLS, CDR2 YYNGEE. CDR3: CASSVAGGTPLHF. The CDR3 nucleotides are TGTGCCAGCAGCGTAGCAGGTGGGACTCCCCTCCACTTT.

The V call is TRBV9, the J call TRBJ1-4, with TRBD1 as a possible D gene (5 bases). Trimming removed 4 bases at V and 8 bases at J, with 18 bases between. CDR1 is SGDLS and CDR2 is YYNGEE in the germline V gene. This CDR3 comprises 15 residues. The CDR3 DNA follows: TGTGCCAGCAGCCCCTCCGCGGGGGGTCAGGAAAAACTGTTTTTT. It is translated as CASSPSAGGQEKLFF.

Comments on this clone: An end of the junction does not agree with germline; a read error may underlie this. V is TRBV2 and J is TRBJ2-4, with 7 nucleotides matching TRBD1. Germline CDR1 SNHLY, CDR2 FYNNEI. The CDR3 sequence is 14 residues long. The CDR3 here is CASSEDPYVTQGVF. For the CDR3, the DNA is TGTGCCAGCAGTGAAGACCCTTACGTTACGCAGGGGGTTTTC.

V and J are TRBV2 and TRBJ2-5, with a tentative D call TRBD2 (7 bases). The V end was cut by 7 bases, the J end by 4 bases, with 16 bases between. The V gene's germline CDR1 is SNHLY and CDR2 FYNNEI. This CDR3 is built from 14 residues. The CDR3 protein is CASKGGLGGETQYF. Here the CDR3 DNA reads TGTGCCAGCAAAGGTGGACTAGGGGGAGAGACCCAGTACTTC.

This clone was found once. The chain has TRBV9 and TRBJ2-2; D possibly corresponds to TRBD1 (5 bases). Per germline, CDR1 SGDLS and CDR2 YYNGEE. This CDR3 is 15 amino acids long. Deletions cut 0 bases from V and 5 bases from J, with 11 bases between. This chain's CDR3 is CASSVGQGWTGELFF. The CDR3, as DNA: TGTGCCAGCAGCGTAGGGCAGGGTTGGACCGGGGAGCTGTTTTTT.

The CDR3 DNA reads TGTGCCAGCAGCTTACGGGCAAGGCCAGGAGAGACCCAGTACTTC. This gives the protein CASSLRARPGETQYF. V is TRBV7-3 and J is TRBJ2-5, with D unresolved. V was pared by 2 bases and J by 4 bases, with 14 bases between. Germline V gene data show CDR1 as SGHTA and CDR2 as FQGTGA. The CDR3 covers 15 residues.